Below, one T cell receptor beta chain is given with its context. What it binds is not known. Use of 60 Vbeta and 13 Jbeta primers characterized the PCR. Clones were read by immunoSEQ multiplex PCR, and TCRdb kept only the in-frame ones, dropping some. The sample holds 110,000 to 150,000 clones; roughly 80% are singletons and the top ten take more than 0.95%. The data stem from a study of cytomegalovirus exposure and HLA in healthy donors. Whole-study context: Researchers found that about four fifths of fewer than 450 genotyped donors fell within the Caucasian-associated ancestry cluster.

The CDR3 is 16 amino acids. The ends lost 4 bases at V and 0 bases at J; junction bases unmatched: 6. Germline V gene sequence: CDR1 MNHEY, CDR2 SVGAGI. Notes on the study in general: As a later analysis showed, several of the most significant clusters appeared to be linked to common viral pathogens. Later analysis identified 16,951 TCR beta sequences associated with HLA alleles, using a false discovery rate threshold of 0.05. Investigators reported 164 TCR beta chains as tied to cytomegalovirus.

Sequences were obtained from PBMCs. The chain employs TRBV6-5 and TRBJ1-1; 9 bases match TRBD1. The source of this sequence is a man aged 18 to 30 in good health and CMV-seronegative. Here the CDR3 reads CASSFGTGYVNTEAFF. The CDR3 nucleotides are TGTGCCAGCAGTTTCGGGACAGGGTACGTGAACACTGAAGCTTTCTTT.